This TCR beta chain was recorded in a study of T-cell reconstitution after alpha-beta-depleted transplantation in children. Unique molecular identifiers were incorporated into the prepared TCRbeta library. TCRdb independently ran MiXCR on the PCR reads; one entry per CDR3 protein. In the table there are over 400,000 distinct CDR3 sequences, 9.5% to 15% of which are singletons. The CDR3 is 14 residues long. With 8 bases removed from V and 4 bases from J, the gap between germline ends came to 15 bases. Looked up from germline, CDR1 is SEHNR and CDR2 is FQNEAQ (reference sequence). The sample consisted of PBMCs from the stem cell graft donor, taken from the stem cell graft. This TCR derives from a human donor who donated a stem cell graft to a child with combined immunodeficiency. The gene calls are TRBV7-9 and TRBJ2-1; D call uncertain. In DNA form, the CDR3 reads TGTGCCAGCGGCCCCGGGCTCATATACAATGAGCAGTTCTTC. Its protein product is CASGPGLIYNEQFF.